This T cell receptor (beta chain) originates from a study of cytomegalovirus exposure and HLA in healthy donors. Background on the study: From some 180 million T cells, an earlier analysis saw roughly 110 million unique TCR beta sequences.

Primers for the PCR totalled 60 Vbeta and 13 Jbeta. Some clones are missing from TCRdb's copy, which holds only in-frame ones; the method was immunoSEQ multiplex PCR. The table lists approximately 120,000 clones, over 75% of them singletons. Findings of the study overall: Several top significant clusters appeared, in a later analysis, to be linked to common viral pathogens. Previously analyzed data showed that most TCR beta V segments were productive at a frequency of about 87% or about 30%.

With regard to this clone: Its matching antigen is unknown.

Sequencing was performed on PBMCs. This clonotype originated in a woman aged 40 to 55 in good health and CMV-seropositive.

The CDR3 loop reads CASSLDSTELFF. CDR3 sequence (DNA): TGTGCCAGCAGCCTCGACTCTACGGAGCTGTTTTTT. The chain uses TRBV2 and TRBJ2-2; D is unclear. CDR3 size: 12 residues. V gave up 6 bases and J gave up 10 bases, with 12 bases separating them. Germline loops: CDR1 SNHLY, CDR2 FYNNEI.